The source of this T cell receptor beta chain is a study of cytomegalovirus exposure and HLA in healthy donors. Comments on this clone: What it binds is unknown.

Study-wide results and limits: Another analysis was done later, and it associated roughly 15,000 TCR beta sequences with HLA alleles at 0.05 false discovery rate. The study put about 180 TCR beta chains on its list as cytomegalovirus-associated.

PCR involved 60 Vbeta and 13 Jbeta primers. Sequencing used immunoSEQ multiplex PCR; TCRdb keeps in-frame clones, though not all of them. The sample contains about 120,000 clones, approximately 81% of which appear only once. This sequence was found in a man aged 18 to 30 in good health and CMV-seropositive. Specimen: PBMCs.

CDR3 in DNA: TGCGCCAGCAGCCAATCTACTAGCGGCTACAATGAGCAGTTCTTC. Amino acid sequence: CASSQSTSGYNEQFF. This sequence joins TRBV4-3 and TRBJ2-1; TRBD2 matches 8 bases. The V gene end was trimmed by 2 bases and the J gene end by 3 bases; junction bases not matched to a gene: 3. This CDR3 is 15 amino acids long. Germline CDR1 reads LGHNA; CDR2 reads YSLEER.